This T cell receptor beta chain was obtained from a study of control samples from healthy donors and cancer patients. Trimming at V came to 5 bases and at J to 12 bases, leaving 7 bases not matched to a gene. CDR3 length equals 11 residues. The V gene's germline CDR1 is SEHNR and CDR2 FQNEAQ (reference sequence). Profiling relied on immunoSEQ multiplex PCR, and the TCRdb table lists in-frame clones only, not all of them. The table includes 150,000 to 200,000 clones, 94% detected once. This clone was seen a handful of times. The TCR comes from a woman between 35 and 50 years old in good health. The sample consisted of blood. The J gene is TRBJ2-7, the V gene TRBV7-9; the match to TRBD2 covers 7 bases. The CDR3 DNA reads TGTGCCAGCAGCCTGGCGGGAGCTCCGTACTTC. Translated: CASSLAGAPYF.